One sample yielded the 13 T cell receptor beta chains listed below, sequenced in a study of metastatic and nonmetastatic thyroid tumors (TCRdb year 2020). The receptor library was made with PCR. TCRdb names Illumina HiSeq 4000 as the instrument used. TCRdb's own reprocessing of the public reads used fastp at Q25 and MiXCR and kept productive beta chains. For this sample the table gives about 59,000 clones, of which under 30% were detected only once. The top ten clonotypes cover around a sixth of the sample. None of the patients had been given any treatment before thyroid surgery. The sequenced material came from blood. The receptors were gathered from a female donor with papillary thyroid cancer or a benign thyroid nodule (not recorded which). Some clones in this sample may be carry-over from other donors' samples.

The rearrangement links TRBV7-2 to TRBJ1-1; D unclear. The CDR3 runs to 12 residues. With 5 bases removed from V and 7 bases from J, the gap between germline ends came to 11 bases. The germline V gene has CDR1 SGHTA and CDR2 FQGNSA. The CDR3 is CASSLHGGEAFF. In nucleotides, the CDR3 is TGTGCCAGCAGCCTACACGGAGGTGAAGCTTTCTTT.

This clone has only a few counts. The rearrangement links TRBV6-1 to TRBJ2-7; 9 bases line up with TRBD2. CDR1 and CDR2 from the germline V gene are MNHNS and SASEGT. The CDR3 has 13 amino acids. V dropped 10 bases and J dropped 4; count of bases not matched to a gene: 8. Here the CDR3 DNA reads TGTGCCATCGTACTAGCGGGTCCGTACGAGCAGTACTTC. It specifies CAIVLAGPYEQYF.

This clone was found a few times. The chain links TRBV2 to TRBJ1-3; a possible D gene is TRBD1 (6 bases). The V gene lost 6 bases and the J gene lost 8 bases, with 14 bases spanning the gap. In germline, CDR1 is SNHLY, CDR2 FYNNEI. This CDR3 contains 13 residues. The DNA for the CDR3 is TGTGCCAGCAGCGCAGGACAGTTGTACACCATATATTTT. This sequence encodes CASSAGQLYTIYF.

By sample fraction, this clone is medium-sized. V and J are TRBV7-2 and TRBJ1-2; D remains unclear. Germline V gene data show CDR1 as SGHTA and CDR2 as FQGNSA. V dropped 1 base and J dropped 8 bases, with 8 bases sitting between them. The CDR3 contains 12 residues. This CDR3 is CASSLGLMGYTF. The CDR3 bases are TGTGCCAGCAGCTTAGGGTTGATGGGCTACACCTTC. The entire variable domain, with the rest obtained from reference TRBV7-2 and TRBJ1-2, is as follows: GAGVSQSPSNKVTEKGKDVELRCDPISGHTALYWYRQSLGQGLEFLIYFQGNSAPDKSGLPSDRFSAERTGGSVSTLTIQRTQQEDSAVYLCASSLGLMGYTFGSGTRLTVV.

V is TRBV19 and J is TRBJ2-3; no firm D call. The length of the CDR3 is 15 residues. Between the trimmed V and J ends, which lost 2 bases and 9 bases, there was a span of 18 bases. CDR1 and CDR2 (germline): LNHDA, SQIVND (reference sequence). As DNA, the CDR3 is TGTGCCAGTAGTATATCGCAGGCGGCCCCAGGCACGCAGTATTTT. Residues: CASSISQAAPGTQYF.

The chain carries TRBV11-2 and TRBJ2-1, with D maybe TRBD2 (6 bases). V was shortened by 2 bases and J by 11 bases, with 10 bases between the two germline ends. The CDR3 has 12 residues. Germline CDR1 and CDR2: SGHAT and FQNNGV. CDR3 sequence reads: CASSLLREKQFF. The DNA for the CDR3 is TGTGCCAGCAGCTTACTACGGGAGAAGCAGTTCTTC.

This clone was detected only a few times. This chain joins TRBV28 and TRBJ1-4; D possibly corresponds to TRBD1 (6 bases). V lost 4 bases and J 10 bases, leaving 10 bases between the germline ends. From germline, CDR1 is MDHEN and CDR2 SYDVKM. This CDR3 contains 12 residues. The CDR3 sequence: CASSYRGGKLFF. For the CDR3, the DNA is TGTGCCAGCAGTTACCGAGGGGGAAAACTGTTTTTT.

The gene calls are TRBV12-3 or TRBV12-4 and TRBJ2-1, with 11 bases fitting TRBD2. V shed 6 bases, J shed 4 bases, and the junction held 5 bases outside the gene matches. The CDR3 length is 15 residues. CDR3 amino acids: CASSRGLAGYNEQFF. The CDR3 nucleotides read TGTGCCAGCAGCCGAGGACTAGCGGGTTACAATGAGCAGTTCTTC.

In this sample, this clone turned up a few times. The chain has TRBV6-6 and TRBJ2-1, with 9 bases identical to TRBD2. The CDR3 has 17 amino acids. From germline, CDR1 is MNHNY and CDR2 SVGAGI (reference sequence). V lost 0 bases and J lost 0; bases outside the gene matches: 3. This CDR3 is CASSYSYSGSSYNEQFF. The CDR3 nucleotides read TGTGCCAGCAGTTACTCCTATAGCGGGAGCTCCTACAATGAGCAGTTCTTC.

The gene calls are TRBV19 and TRBJ2-1; D is tentatively TRBD1 or TRBD2 (5 bases each). Trimming left V 5 bases short and J 0 bases short, with 8 bases between. This CDR3 region has 14 residues. Per the germline V gene, CDR1 is LNHDA and CDR2 is SQIVND (reference sequence). This CDR3 is CASSWGSSYNEQFF. The CDR3 DNA sequence: TGTGCCAGTAGTTGGGGGAGCTCCTACAATGAGCAGTTCTTC.

The table lists this clone with a few counts. The rearrangement links TRBV6-1 to TRBJ1-3; TRBD1 might be the D (6 bases). CDR3 length: 14 residues. The germline V gene encodes CDR1 MNHNS and CDR2 SASEGT. Deletions cut 7 bases from V and 0 bases from J, with 10 bases between. CDR3 loop: CASIKDSSGNTIYF. As DNA, the CDR3 is TGTGCCAGCATCAAGGACAGCTCTGGAAACACCATATATTTT.

The V gene is TRBV4-1, the J gene TRBJ2-1; 7 bases are shared with TRBD2. The CDR3 extends over 16 amino acids. Per the germline V gene, CDR1 is MGHRA and CDR2 is YSYEKL. Trimming took 1 base from V and 0 from J; bases not matched to a gene: 3. The chain's CDR3 is CASSQGGGGSYNEQFF. CDR3 DNA: TGCGCCAGCAGCCAAGGCGGGGGTGGCTCCTACAATGAGCAGTTCTTC.

In regard to this clone: Compared with germline, one end of the junction differs, possibly owing to a read error. The V and J genes are TRBV7-9 and TRBJ1-2; D remains ambiguous. Germline CDR1 is SEHNR and CDR2 is FQNEAQ (reference sequence). This CDR3 spans 14 amino acids. In nucleotides, the CDR3 is TGTGCCAGCAGCGACTCGTACACTAACTATTGCTACACCTTC. It is translated as CASSDSYTNYCYTF.